Listed below are T cell receptor beta chains from one sample, sequenced in a study of blood T cell repertoires in COVID-19. The repertoire was sequenced with immunoSEQ multiplex PCR; TCRdb's copy has only in-frame clones and lacks some. The sample yields around 100,000 clones, roughly 84% seen once. The sequencing sample was made of peripheral blood. Every receptor here comes from a man in his sixties with acute or convalescent COVID-19. Both conserved end residues are part of each CDR3. The D gene is left open where the match is weak. The size of a clone is reported for some rows only, either as once, few or many, or as a class for expanded clones.

V gene: TRBV3-1/TRBV3-2; D gene: -; clone size: -; J gene: TRBJ1-1; CDR3 DNA: TGTGCCAGCAGCTTCGACAGGAACACTGAAGCTTTCTTT; CDR3 protein: CASSFDRNTEAFF
V gene: TRBV29-1; D gene: TRBD1; clone size: -; J gene: TRBJ1-2; CDR3 DNA: TGCAGCGTTCTAACAGGGGGCGCCTATGGCTACACCTTC; CDR3 protein: CSVLTGGAYGYTF
V gene: TRBV11-3; D gene: TRBD1; clone size: -; J gene: TRBJ1-6; CDR3 DNA: TGTGCCAGCTCTAGGAAGGGGGCGACTTATAATTCACCCCTCCACTTT; CDR3 protein: CASSRKGATYNSPLHF
V gene: TRBV7-8; D gene: -; clone size: few; J gene: TRBJ1-5; CDR3 DNA: TGTGCCAGCAGCCAACGGGATCAGCCCCAGCATTTT; CDR3 protein: CASSQRDQPQHF
V gene: TRBV27; D gene: TRBD1; clone size: -; J gene: TRBJ1-6; CDR3 DNA: TGTGCCAGCAGGAAAGACCAGGGGGCACCTAATTCACCCCTCCACTTT; CDR3 protein: CASRKDQGAPNSPLHF
V gene: TRBV19; D gene: TRBD2; clone size: -; J gene: TRBJ2-1; CDR3 DNA: TGTGCCAGTGAGGTGGCGGGGGGGAATGAGCAGTTCTTC; CDR3 protein: CASEVAGGNEQFF
V gene: TRBV5-4; D gene: -; clone size: -; J gene: TRBJ1-1; CDR3 DNA: TGTGCCAGCAGCGTAGCACAGAACACTGAAGCTTTCTTT; CDR3 protein: CASSVAQNTEAFF
V gene: TRBV5-1; D gene: -; clone size: -; J gene: TRBJ1-5; CDR3 DNA: TGCGCCAGCAGCCCGGACAGACACAATCAGCCCCAGCATTTT; CDR3 protein: CASSPDRHNQPQHF
V gene: TRBV11-3; D gene: TRBD2; clone size: -; J gene: TRBJ2-1; CDR3 DNA: TGTGCCAGCAGCGGACGACTAGCGGGAACCTACAATGAGCAGTTCTTC; CDR3 protein: CASSGRLAGTYNEQFF
V gene: TRBV29-1; D gene: TRBD1; clone size: -; J gene: TRBJ2-7; CDR3 DNA: TGCAGCGTCCTGACAGGGGCCGACGAGCAGTACTTC; CDR3 protein: CSVLTGADEQYF
V gene: TRBV28; D gene: TRBD2; clone size: -; J gene: TRBJ2-1; CDR3 DNA: TGTGCCAGCAGAGGGAGGGCGCCCTACAATGAGCAGTTCTTC; CDR3 protein: CASRGRAPYNEQFF
V gene: TRBV6-4; D gene: TRBD2; clone size: -; J gene: TRBJ2-1; CDR3 DNA: TGTGCCAGCTCAACCTCTAGCGGGAGCTACAATGAGCAGTTCTTC; CDR3 protein: CASSTSSGSYNEQFF
V gene: TRBV11-2; D gene: -; clone size: -; J gene: TRBJ2-2; CDR3 DNA: TGTGCCAGCAGCTTAGGGGCACCGAACACCGGGGAGCTGTTTTTT; CDR3 protein: CASSLGAPNTGELFF
V gene: TRBV9; D gene: -; clone size: -; J gene: TRBJ2-2; CDR3 DNA: TGTGCCAGCAGCGTAGACCTAGCCGGGGAGCTGTTTTTT; CDR3 protein: CASSVDLAGELFF
V gene: TRBV2; D gene: -; clone size: -; J gene: TRBJ2-7; CDR3 DNA: TGTGCCAGCAGTAACTCACCGGGACATATCTACGAGCAGTACTTC; CDR3 protein: CASSNSPGHIYEQYF
V gene: TRBV12-3/TRBV12-4; D gene: -; clone size: few; J gene: TRBJ2-7; CDR3 DNA: TGTGCCAGCAGCCCCGGGGGACAGAACGAGCAGTACTTC; CDR3 protein: CASSPGGQNEQYF
V gene: TRBV18; D gene: -; clone size: -; J gene: TRBJ1-1; CDR3 DNA: TGTGCCAGCTCACCACGCGGGGGGCGCACTGAAGCTTTCTTT; CDR3 protein: CASSPRGGRTEAFF
V gene: TRBV10-3; D gene: -; clone size: few; J gene: TRBJ1-5; CDR3 DNA: TGTGCCATCAGTGGGCCCGGACGGGAAGAGCCCCAGCATTTT; CDR3 protein: CAISGPGREEPQHF
V gene: TRBV11-3; D gene: TRBD1; clone size: once; J gene: TRBJ1-5; CDR3 DNA: TGTGCCAGCAGCCCAGGGGGCTCTGGCAATCAGCCCCAGCATTTT; CDR3 protein: CASSPGGSGNQPQHF
V gene: TRBV14; D gene: -; clone size: -; J gene: TRBJ2-1; CDR3 DNA: TGTGCCAGCAGCCAACAGAAAGCGGGCTACAATGAGCAGTTCTTC; CDR3 protein: CASSQQKAGYNEQFF
V gene: TRBV20-1; D gene: TRBD1; clone size: -; J gene: TRBJ1-2; CDR3 DNA: TGCAGTGCTAGTTTCCCTCGGACAGGGCCAACAACCCACTATGGCTACACCTTC; CDR3 protein: CSASFPRTGPTTHYGYTF
V gene: TRBV20-1; D gene: TRBD2; clone size: -; J gene: TRBJ2-3; CDR3 DNA: TGCAGTGCCAGTCCGACTAGCGGGACCACAGATACGCAGTATTTT; CDR3 protein: CSASPTSGTTDTQYF
V gene: TRBV6-5; D gene: -; clone size: -; J gene: TRBJ1-1; CDR3 DNA: TGTGCCAGCAGTTACAACAGGGTCTCTGAAGCTTTCTTT; CDR3 protein: CASSYNRVSEAFF
V gene: TRBV10-1; D gene: -; clone size: -; J gene: TRBJ2-7; CDR3 DNA: TGCGCCAGCAGTGATAGTACCCTCTCCTACGAGCAGTACTTC; CDR3 protein: CASSDSTLSYEQYF
V gene: TRBV5-8; D gene: TRBD1; clone size: -; J gene: TRBJ2-5; CDR3 DNA: TGTGCCAGCAGCTTCCCAACAGGGGGGGAGACCCAGTACTTC; CDR3 protein: CASSFPTGGETQYF